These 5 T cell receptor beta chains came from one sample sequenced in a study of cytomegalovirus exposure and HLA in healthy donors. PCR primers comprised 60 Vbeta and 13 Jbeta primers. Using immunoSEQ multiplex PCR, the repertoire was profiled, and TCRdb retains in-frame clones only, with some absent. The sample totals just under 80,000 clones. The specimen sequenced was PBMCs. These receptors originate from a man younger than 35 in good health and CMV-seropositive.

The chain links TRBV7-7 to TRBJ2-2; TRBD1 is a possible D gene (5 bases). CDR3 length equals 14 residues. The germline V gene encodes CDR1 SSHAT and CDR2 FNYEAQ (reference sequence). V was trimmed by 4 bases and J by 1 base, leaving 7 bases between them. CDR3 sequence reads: CASSYGQNTGELFF. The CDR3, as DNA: TGTGCCAGCAGCTACGGACAGAACACCGGGGAGCTGTTTTTT. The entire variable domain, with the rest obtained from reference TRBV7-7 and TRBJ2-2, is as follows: GAGVSQSPRYKVTKRGQDVTLRCDPISSHATLYWYQQALGQGPEFLTYFNYEAQPDKSGLPSDRFSAERPEGSISTLTIQRTEQRDSAMYRCASSYGQNTGELFFGEGSRLTVL.

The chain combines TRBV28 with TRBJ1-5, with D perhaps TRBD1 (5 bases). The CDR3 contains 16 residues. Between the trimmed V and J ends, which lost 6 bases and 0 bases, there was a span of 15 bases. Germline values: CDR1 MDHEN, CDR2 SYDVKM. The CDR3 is CASRPRTRLSNQPQHF. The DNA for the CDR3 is TGTGCCAGCAGACCTAGGACACGCCTTAGCAATCAGCCCCAGCATTTT.

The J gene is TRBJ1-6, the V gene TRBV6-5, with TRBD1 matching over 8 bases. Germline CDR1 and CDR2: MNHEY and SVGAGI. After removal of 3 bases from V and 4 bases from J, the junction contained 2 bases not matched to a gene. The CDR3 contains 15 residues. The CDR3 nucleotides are TGTGCCAGCAGTTATCGACAGGGGTATAATTCACCCCTCCACTTT. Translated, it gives CASSYRQGYNSPLHF.

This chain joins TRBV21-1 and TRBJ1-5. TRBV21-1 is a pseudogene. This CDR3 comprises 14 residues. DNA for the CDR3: TGTGCCAGCAGCAAAGGGCGGTTCAATCAGCCCCAGCATTTT. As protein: CASSKGRFNQPQHF.

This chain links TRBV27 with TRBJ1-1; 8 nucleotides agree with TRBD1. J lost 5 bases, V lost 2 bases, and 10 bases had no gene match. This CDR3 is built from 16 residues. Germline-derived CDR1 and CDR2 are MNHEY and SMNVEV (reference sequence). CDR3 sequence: CASSLKGQGARTEAFF. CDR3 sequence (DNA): TGTGCCAGCAGTTTAAAAGGTCAGGGGGCAAGGACTGAAGCTTTCTTT.